This T cell receptor beta chain originates from a study of human T cells and chemical hapten exposure. On the study more broadly: Weekly administration of diphenylcyclopropenone to the scalp of patients continued throughout the approximately 24-week study.

TCRdb reanalysed the RACE reads using MiXCR and keeps one entry per CDR3 protein. The sample lists about 180,000 distinct CDR3 sequences; about 31% were seen once. Trimming left V 4 bases short and J 5 bases short, with 15 bases between. The V gene's germline CDR1 is SGHRS and CDR2 YFSETQ. CDR3 size: 15 residues. Time point of the sample: pre-sensitization, week 0. Treatment denoted: therapeutic diphenylcyclopropenone sensitization with weekly scalp DPC. At every patch-test visit, blood was drawn before the patch test was applied. The material was whole blood, obtained in connection with sensitization to the hapten diphenylcyclopropenone (DPC). The sequence came from a woman between 25 and 40 years old with alopecia areata. Some clones in this sample may be carry-over from other donors' samples. The chain combines TRBV5-1 with TRBJ1-4, with D possibly matching TRBD1 (5 bases). CDR3 DNA sequence: TGCGCCAGCAGCGGATCCGGGACGGTAAATGAAAAACTGTTTTTT. This codes for CASSGSGTVNEKLFF.